These 26 T cell receptor beta chains share one sample of origin, sequenced in a study of breast tumors, draining lymph nodes, adjacent tissues. TCRdb reanalysed the multiplex PCR reads using MiXCR and keeps one entry per CDR3 protein. The sample yields around 170,000 distinct CDR3 sequences, 25% to 40% seen once. Samples came from axillary lymph nodes draining the breast cancer. Sequencing was done on a sample of axillary lymph node tissue. These receptor sequences come from a female donor with breast cancer. Some clones in this sample may be carry-over from other donors' samples.

The chain links TRBV19 to TRBJ2-2, with D unresolved. The V end lost 9 bases, the J end lost 8 bases, and 4 bases lay between the germline ends. The CDR3 sequence is 9 residues long. CDR1 LNHDA and CDR2 SQIVND come from the germline V gene (reference sequence). The CDR3 spells CASQGELFF. The CDR3 region has the DNA TGTGCCAGCCAAGGGGAGCTGTTTTTT.

This CDR3 is CASSLGSGTGSKYTQYF. CDR3 DNA: TGTGCCAGCAGCTTGGGTTCCGGGACAGGGAGCAAATATACGCAGTATTTT. The chain is built from TRBV5-6 and TRBJ2-3; 9 positions agree with TRBD1. Germline V gene lookup returns CDR1 SGHDT and CDR2 YYEEEE. With V trimmed by 0 bases and J by 7 bases, 12 bases remained unmatched. The CDR3 spans 17 residues.

There are many counts of this clonotype. The chain couples TRBV2 to TRBJ2-2, with 7 nucleotides matching TRBD1. Germline-derived CDR1 and CDR2 are SNHLY and FYNNEI. After removal of 5 bases from V and 5 bases from J, the junction contained 8 bases not matched to a gene. There are 15 residues in the CDR3. The CDR3 is CASSLRTGRTGELFF. Here the CDR3 DNA reads TGTGCCAGCAGTCTCCGGACAGGAAGAACCGGGGAGCTGTTTTTT.

This clonotype was counted a few times. Just one base apart from a much larger clone, this may be a read error. The chain uses TRBV7-9 and TRBJ2-7; TRBD2 matches 8 bases. V gave up 5 bases and J gave up 2 bases; unmatched junction bases: 20. The CDR3 is made up of 19 amino acids. Germline assignment: CDR1 SEHNR and CDR2 FQNEAQ (reference sequence). The CDR3 spells CASSPWGLIAGGTPYEQYF. CDR3 DNA sequence: TGTGCCAGCAGCCCATGGGGGCTTATCGCGGGGGGCACACCCTACGAGCAGTACTTC.

At least ten counts were recorded for this clonotype. CDR3: CASSLGSSSYNEQFF. The CDR3 DNA follows: TGTGCCAGCAGCTTAGGGTCAAGCTCCTACAATGAGCAGTTCTTC. The chain couples TRBV7-9 to TRBJ2-1; unclear D gene. Germline loops: CDR1 SEHNR, CDR2 FQNEAQ (reference sequence). The CDR3 spans 15 residues. V gave up 1 base and J gave up 0 bases, with 7 bases separating them.

This clonotype was seen repeatedly, ten times or more. This sequence joins TRBV9 and TRBJ2-1; weak D call: TRBD2 (6 bases). The germline CDR1 and CDR2 sequences are SGDLS and YYNGEE. The CDR3 covers 14 residues. V was clipped by 4 bases and J by 7 bases, with 15 bases between them. CDR3 DNA sequence: TGTGCCAGCAGCTCTCCGTCGACTAGGAATGAGCAGTTCTTC. It yields the protein CASSSPSTRNEQFF.

This chain joins TRBV5-1 and TRBJ1-1, with D maybe TRBD1 (6 bases). Germline-derived CDR1 and CDR2 are SGHRS and YFSETQ. Trimming took off 4 bases at V and 1 base at J, with 8 bases between the two ends. The CDR3 spans 13 residues. The CDR3 sequence: CASSEGQNTEAFF. The CDR3 DNA reads TGCGCCAGCAGCGAGGGACAGAACACTGAAGCTTTCTTT. The full variable domain, in which reference TRBV5-1 and TRBJ1-1 provide the parts outside the CDR3, is KAGVTQTPRYLIKTRGQQVTLSCSPISGHRSVSWYQQTPGQGLQFLFEYFSETQRNKGNFPGRFSGRQFSNSRSEMNVSTLELGDSALYLCASSEGQNTEAFFGQGTRLTVV.

The J gene is TRBJ2-1, the V gene TRBV3-1, with 8 bases that match TRBD2. Germline CDR1 and CDR2: LGHDT and YNNKEL (reference sequence). Trimming took 4 bases from V and 10 from J; bases not matched to a gene: 9. The CDR3 contains 14 residues. This CDR3 is CASSPGLGNFEQFF. The CDR3 DNA reads as TGTGCCAGCAGCCCGGGACTAGGGAACTTCGAGCAGTTCTTC.

With regard to this clonotype: This could be a read error, since a much larger clone is one nucleotide away. The chain links TRBV9 to TRBJ1-6; possible D gene TRBD1, 6 bases. In germline, CDR1 is SGDLS, CDR2 YYNGEE. The CDR3 is made up of 14 amino acids. The CDR3: CASSARDNNSPPHF. CDR3 nucleotides: TGTGCCAGCAGCGCCCGGGACAATAATTCACCCCCCCACTTT.

This clonotype has at least ten counts. V and J are TRBV11-2 and TRBJ2-1; no firm D call. With 3 bases removed from V and 4 bases from J, the gap between germline ends came to 7 bases. The CDR3 is 13 residues long. From germline, CDR1 is SGHAT and CDR2 FQNNGV. CDR3 sequence: CASSLAQYNEQFF. The CDR3 DNA reads TGTGCCAGCAGCTTGGCCCAGTACAATGAGCAGTTCTTC.

The V and J genes are TRBV27 and TRBJ1-5; maybe TRBD1 (6 bases). V dropped 3 bases and J dropped 1 base, with 10 bases sitting between them. Germline CDR1 is MNHEY and CDR2 is SMNVEV (reference sequence). This CDR3 region has 15 residues. The CDR3 is CASSFKGGSNQPQHF. For the CDR3, the DNA is TGTGCCAGCAGTTTCAAGGGGGGGAGCAATCAGCCCCAGCATTTT.

This clonotype was recorded at least ten times. The J gene is TRBJ1-2, the V gene TRBV20-1; TRBD1 is a possible D gene (6 bases). Trimming cost V 0 bases and J 4 bases, with 12 bases left between them. Germline V CDR1 and CDR2: DFQATT, SNEGSKA (reference sequence). The CDR3 extends over 14 amino acids. The CDR3 reads CSARDPGGPYGYTF. CDR3 in DNA: TGCAGTGCTAGAGATCCCGGGGGCCCCTATGGCTACACCTTC.

As concerns this clonotype: The CDR3 end shows no conserved phenylalanine or tryptophan, and so a read error is likely. The DNA of the CDR3 is TGTGCCAGCAGCGAGGGACAGAACTATGGCTACACCTCC. It codes for CASSEGQNYGYTS. J is TRBJ1-2 and V is TRBV9; 7 bases fit TRBD1. Germline CDR1 and CDR2: SGDLS and YYNGEE. V was clipped by 3 bases and J by 2 bases; unmatched bases: 1. The CDR3 consists of 13 residues.

This clonotype was found many times. The V gene is TRBV19, the J gene TRBJ1-2, with TRBD1 matching over 8 bases. This CDR3 has 14 amino acids. V dropped 0 bases and J dropped 7; count of bases not matched to a gene: 4. CDR1 LNHDA and CDR2 SQIVND come from the germline V gene (reference sequence). CDR3 sequence: CASSIDATGGGYTF. The CDR3 DNA is TGTGCCAGTAGTATAGACGCCACAGGGGGTGGCTACACCTTC. Based on the CDR3 plus reference TRBV19 and TRBJ1-2, the full variable domain is DGGITQSPKYLFRKEGQNVTLSCEQNLNHDAMYWYRQDPGQGLRLIYYSQIVNDFQKGDIAEGYSVSREKKESFPLTVTSAQKNPTAFYLCASSIDATGGGYTFGSGTRLTVV.

The rearrangement links TRBV10-3 to TRBJ2-7; 9 nucleotides agree with TRBD1. This CDR3 is built from 16 residues. Germline CDR1 is ENHRY and CDR2 is SYGVKD. V lost 0 bases and J lost 3; bases outside the gene matches: 6. The CDR3 spells CAISESRQGVLYEQYF. The CDR3 bases are TGTGCCATCAGTGAGTCGCGACAGGGGGTTCTCTACGAGCAGTACTTC.

This clonotype was found a few times. Given a much more abundant clone one base away, this may be a read error. J is TRBJ2-3 and V is TRBV7-2, with D possibly TRBD2 on 5 matching bases. CDR3 length: 18 amino acids. Germline V CDR1 and CDR2: SGHTA, FQGNSA. The CDR3 bases are TGTGCCGGCAGCTTAGACGGAACTAGTTGGGGTTTCACAGATACGCAGTATTTT. This sequence encodes CAGSLDGTSWGFTDTQYF.

This clonotype showed up just a few times. It may be a read error: a sequence one base away is much more abundant. This chain connects TRBV20-1 to TRBJ2-1; D is perhaps TRBD2 (5 bases). Germline CDR1 DFQATT, CDR2 SNEGSKA (reference sequence). This CDR3 comprises 11 residues. The CDR3 sequence: CSSNPLGEQSF. CDR3 in DNA: TGCAGTTCTAACCCACTAGGTGAGCAGTCCTTC.

At least ten counts were recorded for this clonotype. This chain connects TRBV14 to TRBJ2-7; a weak D match, TRBD2 (6 bases). This CDR3 is built from 14 residues. CDR1 SGHDN and CDR2 FVKESK come from the germline V gene. Trimming took off 1 base at V and 3 bases at J, with 10 bases between the two ends. The CDR3 region is CASSQGGLYYEQYF. Here the CDR3 DNA reads TGTGCCAGCAGCCAAGGGGGACTTTACTACGAGCAGTACTTC.

Many counts were recorded for this clonotype. This chain joins TRBV6-5 and TRBJ2-2, with D possibly TRBD2 on 5 matching bases. Germline V gene lookup returns CDR1 MNHEY and CDR2 SVGAGI. Deletions cut 6 bases from V and 4 bases from J, with 15 bases between. The CDR3 consists of 15 residues. The CDR3 DNA reads TGTGCCAGCAGGCGACTATTCACCTCCACCGGGGAGCTGTTTTTT. It codes for CASRRLFTSTGELFF.

As concerns this clonotype: A much larger clone is a single base away; this may be a read error. The chain combines TRBV5-6 with TRBJ2-1; D not certain. Trimming pared 0 bases from V and 6 bases from J, leaving 7 bases between. Germline V gives CDR1 SGHDT, CDR2 YYEEEE. The CDR3 spans 13 residues. CDR3 sequence (DNA): TGTGCCAGCAGCTTGGCACTACCCAATGAGCAGTTCTTC. It encodes CASSLALPNEQFF.

This clonotype was counted ten times or more. The chain has TRBV24-1 and TRBJ2-2; D gene ambiguous. Germline V CDR1 and CDR2: KGHDR, SFDVKD. V lost 7 bases to trimming and J lost 1 base, with 15 bases between them. The CDR3 spans 16 residues. The CDR3 DNA reads TGTGCCACCAGCAATACCCTTATCGGGAACACCGGGGAGCTGTTTTTT. Translated: CATSNTLIGNTGELFF.

This clonotype appeared many times. J is TRBJ1-6 and V is TRBV2; TRBD1 agrees at 8 bases. The V and J ends lost 7 bases and 9 bases, in that order; junction bases with no gene match: 8. Germline lookup yields CDR1 SNHLY and CDR2 FYNNEI. The CDR3 has 14 residues. The CDR3 here is CASTDGTGVSPLHF. CDR3 sequence (DNA): TGTGCCAGCACCGACGGGACAGGAGTTTCACCCCTCCACTTT.

This clonotype appeared once. This chain links TRBV12-3 or TRBV12-4 with TRBJ2-5; 10 nucleotides match TRBD2. CDR3 length equals 13 residues. V trimming: 6 bases; J trimming: 9 bases; junction bases outside the gene matches: 7. DNA for the CDR3: TGTGCCAGCAGCTCCAGCGGGAGGGAAGCCCAGTACTTC. It translates to CASSSSGREAQYF.

This clonotype was detected many times. The chain is built from TRBV29-1 and TRBJ2-3, with 8 bases identical to TRBD2. V gave up 3 bases and J gave up 2 bases; unmatched junction bases: 13. The CDR3 contains 17 residues. Germline V gene lookup returns CDR1 SQVTM and CDR2 ANQGSEA. The CDR3 sequence is CSVEVERESLVTDTQYF. The CDR3 DNA is TGCAGCGTTGAGGTAGAGCGGGAGAGCCTGGTCACAGATACGCAGTATTTT.

The chain employs TRBV10-3 and TRBJ2-7; tentatively, D is TRBD1 or TRBD2 (5 bases each). Trimming took 6 bases from V and 2 from J, leaving 11 bases between them. This CDR3 comprises 13 residues. Germline V gene sequence: CDR1 ENHRY, CDR2 SYGVKD. The CDR3 DNA sequence: TGTGCCATCAGGGGGACCGAACCCTACGAGCAGTACTTC. This sequence encodes CAIRGTEPYEQYF.

This clonotype has just a few counts. The chain is built from TRBV6-6 and TRBJ2-3; 8 bases are a match to TRBD1. CDR3 size: 18 residues. CDR1 is MNHNY and CDR2 is SVGAGI in the germline V gene (reference sequence). Trimming cost V 5 bases and J 2 bases; bases outside gene matches: 15. CDR3 in amino acids: CASSHPESRTGSTDTQYF. DNA for the CDR3: TGTGCCAGCAGTCACCCCGAGAGCCGGACAGGGTCCACAGATACGCAGTATTTT.